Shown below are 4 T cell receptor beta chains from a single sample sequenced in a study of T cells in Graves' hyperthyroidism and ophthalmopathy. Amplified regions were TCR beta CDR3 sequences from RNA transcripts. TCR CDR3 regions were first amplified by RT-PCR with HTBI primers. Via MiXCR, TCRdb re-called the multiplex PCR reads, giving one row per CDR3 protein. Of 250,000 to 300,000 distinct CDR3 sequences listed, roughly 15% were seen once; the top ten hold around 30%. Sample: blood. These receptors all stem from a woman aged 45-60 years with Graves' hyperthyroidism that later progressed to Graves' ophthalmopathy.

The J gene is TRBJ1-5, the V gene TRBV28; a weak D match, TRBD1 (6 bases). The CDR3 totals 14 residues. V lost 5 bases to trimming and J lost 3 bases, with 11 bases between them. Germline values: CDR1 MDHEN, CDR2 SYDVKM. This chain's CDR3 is CASSLTGINQPQHF. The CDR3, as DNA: TGTGCCAGCAGTCTCACAGGGATCAATCAGCCCCAGCATTTT.

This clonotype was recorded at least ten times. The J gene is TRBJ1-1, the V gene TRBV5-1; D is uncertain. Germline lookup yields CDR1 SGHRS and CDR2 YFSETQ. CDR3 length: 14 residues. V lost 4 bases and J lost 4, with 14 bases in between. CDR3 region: CASSTRAGGTEAFF. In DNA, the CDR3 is TGCGCCAGCAGCACAAGGGCAGGCGGCACTGAAGCTTTCTTT.

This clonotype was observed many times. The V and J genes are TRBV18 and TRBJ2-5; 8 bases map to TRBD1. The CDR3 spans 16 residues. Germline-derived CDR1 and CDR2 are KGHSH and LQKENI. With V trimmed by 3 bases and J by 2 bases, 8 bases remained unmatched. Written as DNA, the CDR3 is TGTGCCAGCTCACCCCCCCGGACAGGGATTCAAGAGACCCAGTACTTC. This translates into CASSPPRTGIQETQYF.

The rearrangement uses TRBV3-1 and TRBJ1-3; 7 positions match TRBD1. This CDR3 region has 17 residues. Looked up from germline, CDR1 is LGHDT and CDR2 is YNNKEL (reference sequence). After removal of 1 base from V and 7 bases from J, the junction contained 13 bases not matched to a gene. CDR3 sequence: CASSQVTRGCNSNTIYF. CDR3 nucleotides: TGTGCCAGCAGCCAAGTTACCAGGGGGTGTAATTCGAACACCATATATTTT.